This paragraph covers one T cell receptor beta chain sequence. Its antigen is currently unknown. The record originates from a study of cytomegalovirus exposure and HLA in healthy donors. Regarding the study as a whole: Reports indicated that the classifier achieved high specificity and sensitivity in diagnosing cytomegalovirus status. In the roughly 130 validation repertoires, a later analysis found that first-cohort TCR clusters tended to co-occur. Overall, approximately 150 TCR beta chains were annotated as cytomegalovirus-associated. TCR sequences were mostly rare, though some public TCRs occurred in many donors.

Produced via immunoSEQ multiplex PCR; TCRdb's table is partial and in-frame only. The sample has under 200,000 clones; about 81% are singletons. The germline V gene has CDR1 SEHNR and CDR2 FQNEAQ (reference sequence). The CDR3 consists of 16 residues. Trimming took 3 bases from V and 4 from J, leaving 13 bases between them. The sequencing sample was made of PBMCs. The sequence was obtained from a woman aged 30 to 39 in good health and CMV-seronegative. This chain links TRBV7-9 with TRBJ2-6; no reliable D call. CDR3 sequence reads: CASSFAATPGANVLTF. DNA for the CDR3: TGTGCCAGCAGCTTCGCGGCCACTCCCGGGGCCAACGTCCTGACTTTC.